These T cell receptor beta chains were read from a single sample in a study of blood T cell repertoires in COVID-19. Here immunoSEQ multiplex PCR was the method, and the copy in TCRdb shows in-frame clones only, minus some. Altogether hundreds of thousands of clones are present, 83% being singletons, with the ten largest covering about 4.8%. Sequenced input: PBMCs or T cells enriched from blood (not recorded which). These TCRs come from a woman aged 45-65 years who had been exposed to COVID-19. The CDR3 runs from the conserved cysteine through the conserved F or W. A D gene is named only where the DNA matches it firmly.

d_call,cdr3_length,j_call,v_call,cdr3_aa,cdr3_nt
TRBD1,15,TRBJ1-1,TRBV5-1,CASSLTGGRDTEAFF,TGCGCCAGCAGCTTGACAGGGGGCAGGGACACTGAAGCTTTCTTT
TRBD1,15,TRBJ2-1,TRBV9,CASSVQRGPFDEQFF,TGTGCCAGCAGCGTACAGAGGGGGCCCTTCGATGAGCAGTTCTTC
NA,15,TRBJ1-1,TRBV10-3,CAITTAPSREGEAFF,TGTGCCATCACTACAGCTCCCAGCCGGGAGGGTGAAGCTTTCTTT
TRBD1,15,TRBJ1-1,TRBV7-2,CASSLGPVLDRGAFF,TGTGCCAGCAGCTTAGGGCCGGTACTGGACAGGGGAGCTTTCTTT
TRBD2,16,TRBJ2-1,TRBV7-2,CASSARTSGGAHEQFF,TGTGCCAGCAGCGCCCGAACTAGCGGGGGGGCCCATGAGCAGTTCTTC
NA,15,TRBJ1-2,TRBV6-1,CASSEVGVTLYGYTF,TGTGCCAGCAGTGAAGTCGGGGTGACTCTCTATGGCTACACCTTC
TRBD2,18,TRBJ2-4,TRBV5-1,CASSTESGGLGAKNIQYF,TGCGCCAGCAGCACGGAGTCGGGGGGGCTTGGAGCCAAAAACATTCAGTACTTC
NA,14,TRBJ1-2,TRBV4-2,CASSQGRVLYGYTF,TGTGCCAGCAGCCAAGGCAGGGTCCTCTATGGCTACACCTTC
TRBD1,15,TRBJ1-1,TRBV19,CASSIRQGMGTEAFF,TGTGCCAGTAGTATCCGACAGGGAATGGGCACTGAAGCTTTCTTT
NA,13,TRBJ1-6,TRBV7-7,CASSLDRASPLHF,TGTGCCAGCAGCTTAGACAGGGCTTCACCCCTCCACTTT